This TCR beta chain was observed in a study of shared clonotypes between healthy human individuals. Across the whole study: CD4 naive and CD4 memory each took three plates per donor, while CD8 naive took two and CD8 memory one. Findings of the study overall: Limited genetic and exposure-history diversity came from having few donors. Unshared clonotypes carried lower generation probabilities than those common to all four donors.

As regards this clone: Its matching antigen is unknown.

Original data processing: Filtering was not the same, since immunoSEQ gave junction-only sequences without quality scores. Sequencing was performed with immunoSEQ multiplex PCR; in TCRdb, only in-frame clones are kept and a portion is missing. Clone size and V and J calls were adopted from that table, with D and trimming inferred from the DNA. The data show around 2.1 million clones, about 92% seen once. The V gene lost 4 bases and the J gene lost 5 bases, with 18 bases spanning the gap. In germline, CDR1 is MGHRA, CDR2 YSYEKL. The CDR3 has 16 amino acids. Naive CD8 cells lacked CD45RO, underwent positive selection for CCR7 and left out terminally differentiated effector memory CD45RA+ cells.

The sequencing sample was made of naive CD8+ T cells from PBMCs. This TCR was sampled from a man younger than 35 in good health. Some clones in this sample may be carry-over from other donors' samples. The V gene is TRBV4-1, the J gene TRBJ1-5; tentative D call: TRBD1 (6 bases). CDR3 in amino acids: CASSPTRVAGDQPQHF. The CDR3, as DNA: TGCGCCAGCAGCCCAACTAGGGTCGCAGGGGATCAGCCCCAGCATTTT.